This T cell receptor beta chain is drawn from a study of blood T cell repertoires in COVID-19. CDR1 is SGHAT, CDR2 FQNNGV, per germline. The CDR3 runs to 15 residues. V was shortened by 4 bases and J by 0 bases, with 12 bases between the two germline ends. All enrollees were roughly 18 to 90 years old and from some 24 US areas. Membership in each cohort depended on participant-reported clinical history. Either two negative PCRs, clearance, or symptom resolution qualified Cohort 3 donors as recovered. Assay: immunoSEQ multiplex PCR; the TCRdb copy retains only in-frame clones and omits some. The sample records some 260,000 clones, about nine tenths being singletons.

This sequence joins TRBV11-2 and TRBJ1-1, with D perhaps TRBD1 (6 bases). Sequenced material: PBMCs or T cells enriched from blood (not recorded which). The TCR was taken from a woman aged 18-29 years who had recovered from COVID-19. DNA for the CDR3: TGTGCCAGCAGCTCTGAGGGGGTTATGAACACTGAAGCTTTCTTT. As protein: CASSSEGVMNTEAFF.